These T cell receptor beta chains were read from a single sample in a study of blood T cell repertoires in COVID-19. The assay was immunoSEQ multiplex PCR, and TCRdb's table has in-frame clones only and misses some. Of 650,000 to 800,000 clones in the sample, just under 90% were seen once. The sequenced sample was peripheral blood. These receptors were taken from a woman aged 18 to 35 with acute or convalescent COVID-19. CDR3s include the opening cysteine and the closing phenylalanine or tryptophan. The D gene is left open where the match is weak. Part of the rows lack a size; the others show once, few, many or a class for expanded clones.

v_gene	d_gene	j_gene	abundance	CDR3aa	CDR3nt
TRBV7-3	-	TRBJ2-7	-	CASSLDEGANSYEQYF	TGTGCCAGCAGCTTAGATGAAGGGGCGAACTCCTACGAGCAGTACTTC
TRBV30	-	TRBJ2-6	once	CAWSVGGSGANVLTF	TGTGCCTGGAGTGTAGGGGGTTCTGGGGCCAACGTCCTGACTTTC
TRBV5-1	TRBD1	TRBJ2-7	few	CASSLQGQSSYEQYF	TGCGCCAGCAGCCTGCAGGGACAGAGCTCCTACGAGCAGTACTTC
TRBV29-1	TRBD1	TRBJ1-2	-	CSVDETGIHGYTF	TGCAGCGTAGACGAGACAGGGATTCATGGCTACACCTTC
TRBV30	-	TRBJ1-2	-	CAWSPISYGYTF	TGTGCCTGGAGTCCGATCAGCTATGGCTACACCTTC
TRBV29-1	-	TRBJ1-1	-	CSVWDKLRAFF	TGCAGCGTGTGGGACAAGCTAAGGGCTTTCTTT
TRBV5-4	-	TRBJ2-7	-	CASSGGQRSEQYF	TGTGCCAGCAGCGGAGGCCAAAGGAGCGAGCAGTACTTC
TRBV30	TRBD1	TRBJ1-2	-	CASHQGVALDGYTF	TGTGCCTCACACCAGGGGGTGGCCCTGGATGGCTACACCTTC
TRBV6-5	TRBD1	TRBJ2-1	-	CASSYLGQINNEQFF	TGTGCCAGCAGTTACCTGGGACAGATTAACAATGAGCAGTTCTTC
TRBV12-3/TRBV12-4	TRBD1	TRBJ1-1	-	CASSLDRHTEAFF	TGTGCCAGCAGTTTGGACAGGCACACTGAAGCTTTCTTT
TRBV7-9	-	TRBJ1-2	once	CASSPWEGRDGYTF	TGTGCCAGCAGCCCGTGGGAAGGGAGGGATGGCTACACCTTC
TRBV2	-	TRBJ2-3	-	CASSSHTQYF	TGTGCCAGCAGTTCTCATACGCAGTATTTT
TRBV27	-	TRBJ2-6	-	CASSLWVRDNSGANVLTF	TGTGCCAGCAGTTTATGGGTCAGGGACAACTCTGGGGCCAACGTCCTGACTTTC
TRBV6-5	-	TRBJ1-5	-	CASSGGRDQPQHF	TGTGCCAGCAGCGGTGGGCGGGATCAGCCCCAGCATTTT
TRBV6-6	TRBD2	TRBJ2-3	-	CASSYRLAGGSDTQYF	TGTGCCAGCAGTTACCGACTAGCGGGGGGGTCAGATACGCAGTATTTT
TRBV28	TRBD1	TRBJ1-3	-	CASSPGGSENTIYF	TGTGCCAGCAGTCCAGGGGGCAGCGAAAACACCATATATTTT
TRBV30	-	TRBJ1-6	-	CAWSDSDSSYNSPLHF	TGTGCCTGGAGTGACTCCGACAGCTCCTATAATTCACCCCTCCACTTT
TRBV19	-	TRBJ1-3	once	CASSLTSPSVNSGNTIYF	TGTGCCAGTAGTTTGACATCTCCCTCCGTCAACTCTGGAAACACCATATATTTT
TRBV3-1/TRBV3-2	-	TRBJ2-1	once	CASSYGRDNEQFF	TGTGCCAGCAGCTACGGCAGGGACAATGAGCAGTTCTTC
TRBV5-8	-	TRBJ1-1	once	CASSSRYGQTLTEAFF	TGTGCCAGCAGCTCGCGTTACGGACAGACTCTCACTGAAGCTTTCTTT
TRBV28	TRBD2	TRBJ2-2	-	CASSLGLAGVSGELFF	TGTGCCAGCAGTTTGGGACTAGCGGGGGTCTCCGGGGAGCTGTTTTTT
TRBV15	TRBD1	TRBJ2-1	-	CATSRDWGQGLNEQFF	TGTGCCACCAGCAGAGATTGGGGACAGGGTCTGAATGAGCAGTTCTTC
TRBV4-3	TRBD1	TRBJ1-6	-	CASSPRDSPNSPLHF	TGCGCCAGCAGCCCACGGGACAGCCCTAATTCACCCCTCCACTTT
TRBV10-3	TRBD2	TRBJ2-3	-	CAISAPSGGAQDTQYF	TGTGCCATCAGTGCTCCTAGCGGGGGGGCCCAAGATACGCAGTATTTT
TRBV7-9	-	TRBJ1-5	-	CASSLGDQGFFDQPQHF	TGTGCCAGCAGCCTCGGGGACCAGGGGTTCTTCGATCAGCCCCAGCATTTT
TRBV5-1	TRBD1	TRBJ1-2	-	CASSPVLDRGAGYTF	TGCGCCAGCAGCCCGGTGTTAGACAGGGGTGCTGGCTACACCTTC
TRBV6-6	TRBD1	TRBJ1-1	-	CASTRDRSTEAFF	TGTGCCAGCACCAGGGACAGGAGCACTGAAGCTTTCTTT
TRBV4-3	-	TRBJ2-2	-	CASSQDYREWQLDTGELFF	TGCGCCAGCAGCCAAGATTACAGGGAATGGCAGTTGGACACCGGGGAGCTGTTTTTT
TRBV19	-	TRBJ1-4	-	CASSIAGSFGTNEKLFF	TGTGCCAGTAGTATAGCGGGGAGTTTCGGAACTAATGAAAAACTGTTTTTT
TRBV7-2	TRBD1	TRBJ1-5	once	CASSPGRTGNQPQHF	TGTGCCAGCAGCCCAGGACGGACAGGTAATCAGCCCCAGCATTTT
TRBV5-1	-	TRBJ1-1	-	CASSFRVNTEAFF	TGCGCCAGCAGCTTCCGGGTGAACACTGAAGCTTTCTTT
TRBV4-3	TRBD1	TRBJ1-6	-	CASSQDIDRENSPLHF	TGCGCCAGCAGCCAAGATATCGACAGGGAAAATTCACCCCTCCACTTT
TRBV5-5	TRBD2	TRBJ2-7	-	CASSGSGEYEQYF	TGTGCCAGCAGCGGTAGCGGGGAATACGAGCAGTACTTC
TRBV9	-	TRBJ1-4	-	CASSVTPGSTNEKLFF	TGTGCCAGCAGCGTGACCCCGGGATCTACTAATGAAAAACTGTTTTTT
TRBV20-1	-	TRBJ1-4	-	CSASQGGGEKLFF	TGCAGTGCTAGTCAGGGCGGTGGTGAAAAACTGTTTTTT
TRBV19	-	TRBJ1-5	-	CASSLGGRNQPQHF	TGTGCCAGTAGCTTAGGAGGGCGCAATCAGCCCCAGCATTTT
TRBV4-1	TRBD1	TRBJ1-4	few	CASSPTGVPNEKLFF	TGCGCCAGCAGCCCCACAGGGGTCCCTAATGAAAAACTGTTTTTT
TRBV12-3/TRBV12-4	-	TRBJ1-1	-	CASSLGRGEAFF	TGTGCCAGCAGCCTCGGCAGGGGCGAAGCTTTCTTT
TRBV7-8	TRBD1	TRBJ1-3	-	CASSSDRGLGNTIYF	TGTGCCAGCAGCTCGGACAGGGGGCTTGGAAACACCATATATTTT
TRBV7-9	-	TRBJ1-2	-	CASSLRDSGYTF	TGTGCCAGCAGCTTAAGGGACTCTGGCTACACCTTC
TRBV6-4	TRBD1	TRBJ1-2	-	CASRHGTGGDGYTF	TGTGCCAGCAGGCACGGGACAGGGGGTGATGGCTACACCTTC
TRBV7-3	-	TRBJ1-6	-	CASSTRGGAPLHF	TGTGCCAGCAGCACAAGGGGGGGGGCACCCCTCCACTTT
TRBV6-4	-	TRBJ1-1	once	CASSERLNTEAFF	TGTGCCAGCAGTGAGAGGCTTAACACTGAAGCTTTCTTT
TRBV4-3	-	TRBJ1-4	-	CASSQERGGWEKLFF	TGCGCCAGCAGCCAAGAAAGAGGGGGATGGGAAAAACTGTTTTTT
TRBV6-5	TRBD2	TRBJ2-2	-	CALERGGGELFF	TGTGCCCTCGAGCGGGGAGGCGGGGAGCTGTTTTTT
TRBV7-9	-	TRBJ1-1	-	CASSRAQGLGNTEAFF	TGTGCCAGCAGCCGGGCACAGGGATTAGGGAACACTGAAGCTTTCTTT
TRBV5-1	-	TRBJ1-6	-	CASSLLLDISSPLHF	TGCGCCAGCAGCTTGTTGTTGGACATTTCTTCACCCCTCCACTTT
TRBV6-5	-	TRBJ1-2	-	CASSYSQSGYGYTF	TGTGCCAGCAGTTACTCGCAGTCGGGGTATGGCTACACCTTC
TRBV5-5	-	TRBJ1-1	-	CASSFWSDEAFF	TGTGCCAGCAGCTTCTGGAGTGATGAAGCTTTCTTT
TRBV19	-	TRBJ1-1	few	CASSIVRGNTEAFF	TGTGCCAGTAGTATAGTCCGCGGGAACACTGAAGCTTTCTTT
TRBV7-3	TRBD1	TRBJ2-3	once	CASSSQVRGPTCTDTQYF	TGTGCCAGCAGCTCCCAGGTCAGGGGGCCCACGTGCACAGATACGCAGTATTTT
TRBV2	TRBD1	TRBJ1-6	-	CASRRGQRSPLHF	TGTGCCAGCAGGCGGGGACAGCGATCACCCCTCCACTTT
TRBV13	TRBD2	TRBJ2-7	-	CASSLGGSGLAGEGEQYF	TGTGCCAGCAGCTTAGGAGGATCGGGACTAGCGGGGGAAGGCGAGCAGTACTTC